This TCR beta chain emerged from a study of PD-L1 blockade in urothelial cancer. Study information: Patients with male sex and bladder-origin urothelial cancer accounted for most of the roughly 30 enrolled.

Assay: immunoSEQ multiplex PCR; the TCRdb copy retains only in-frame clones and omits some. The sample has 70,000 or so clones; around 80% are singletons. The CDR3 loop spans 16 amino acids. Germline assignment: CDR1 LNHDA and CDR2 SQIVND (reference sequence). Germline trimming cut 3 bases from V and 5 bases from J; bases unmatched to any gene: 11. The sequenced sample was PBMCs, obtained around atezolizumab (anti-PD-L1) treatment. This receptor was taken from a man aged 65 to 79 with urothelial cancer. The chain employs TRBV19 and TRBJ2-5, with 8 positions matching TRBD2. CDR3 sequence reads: CASSIDPGLGGETQYF. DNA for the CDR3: TGTGCCAGTAGTATTGACCCGGGACTAGGTGGGGAGACCCAGTACTTC.